This T cell receptor beta chain was recorded in a study of identical twins. Overall study results and limits: Cord blood's abundant beta clonotypes had fewer insertions, unlike memory repertoires. Its conclusions, products of cross-sectional statistical analysis, did not come from following the same donors. Out-of-frame TCR alpha sharing in monozygotic twins exceeded recombination model predictions.

V lost 4 bases to trimming and J lost 2 bases, with 15 bases between them. The germline V gene encodes CDR1 SGHRS and CDR2 YFSETQ. The CDR3 has 15 residues. There are a few counts of this clonotype. What it recognizes is unknown. After template switching added a universal primer site, the resulting cDNA carried unique molecular identifiers. Using its own MiXCR run on the 5' RACE reads, TCRdb lists one record per CDR3 protein. The table lists approximately 670,000 distinct CDR3 sequences, roughly 6% of them singletons. What was sequenced was naive T cells sorted from blood. The TCR comes from a man between 18 and 29 years old in good health. The chain is built from TRBV5-1 and TRBJ2-5, with D perhaps TRBD1 or TRBD2 (5 bases each). CDR3 DNA sequence: TGCGCCAGCAGCCAGGGACCCGTGGTTCAAGAGACCCAGTACTTC. Its translation: CASSQGPVVQETQYF.